This T cell receptor beta chain was sequenced for a study of blood T cell repertoires in COVID-19. For the study at large: Samples came from the United States, Italy and Spain, spanning acute and convalescent COVID-19. T cells, B-cell-depleted T cells, or PBMCs provided the cDNA or gDNA that served as material.

The authors' processing: How many nucleated cells were present was estimated from reference gene primer amplification. The repertoire was sequenced with immunoSEQ multiplex PCR; TCRdb's copy has only in-frame clones and lacks some. V, J and clone size are taken as reported in that table, and D and trimming were inferred from the DNA itself. The profile shows approximately 180,000 clones, about 85% of them singletons. The CDR3 has 14 amino acids. V gave up 1 base and J gave up 2 bases, with 9 bases separating them. CDR1 is SGHVS and CDR2 is FNYEAQ in the germline V gene. The sequenced material came from peripheral blood. The chain has TRBV7-6 and TRBJ2-7; no firm D call. The clonotype originates from a woman older than 75 with acute or convalescent COVID-19. The CDR3 DNA sequence: TGTGCCAGCAGCTTAGAGCTGGGCGCCTACGAGCAGTACTTC. It codes for CASSLELGAYEQYF. Looking up the rest from reference TRBV7-6 and TRBJ2-7 gives the full variable domain: GAGVSQSPRYKVTKRGQDVALRCDPISGHVSLYWYRQALGQGPEFLTYFNYEAQQDKSGLPNDRFSAERPEGSISTLTIQRTEQRDSAMYRCASSLELGAYEQYFGPGTRLTVT.